Shown below are 9 T cell receptor beta chains from a single sample sequenced in a study of blood T cell repertoires in COVID-19. Assay: immunoSEQ multiplex PCR; the TCRdb copy retains only in-frame clones and omits some. The repertoire holds 130,000 to 150,000 clones, approximately 79% seen once, with roughly 3.5% in the top ten. The source material was peripheral blood. The receptors derive from a man aged 60-69 years with acute or convalescent COVID-19.

The chain has TRBV7-2 and TRBJ2-5, with D perhaps matching TRBD1 (5 bases). V lost 4 bases and J lost 5, with 11 bases in between. Germline CDR1 reads SGHTA; CDR2 reads FQGNSA. This CDR3 contains 13 residues. The CDR3 here is CASSSRGAETQYF. In DNA form, the CDR3 reads TGTGCCAGCAGCTCTAGGGGCGCGGAGACCCAGTACTTC. Variable domain in full (rest from reference TRBV7-2 and TRBJ2-5): GAGVSQSPSNKVTEKGKDVELRCDPISGHTALYWYRQSLGQGLEFLIYFQGNSAPDKSGLPSDRFSAERTGGSVSTLTIQRTQQEDSAVYLCASSSRGAETQYFGPGTRLLVL.

This rearrangement joins TRBV18 to TRBJ2-1, with D possibly TRBD2 on 6 matching bases. This CDR3 has 13 amino acids. Germline CDR1 reads KGHSH; CDR2 reads LQKENI. V lost 0 bases, J lost 11 bases, and 11 bases lay in between. In DNA form, the CDR3 reads TGTGCCAGCTCACCACCGGACTATCAGAAGCAGTTCTTC. Translation: CASSPPDYQKQFF.

The chain links TRBV24-1 to TRBJ2-1; D gene uncertain. The V end was cut by 4 bases, the J end by 0 bases, with 12 bases between. The CDR3 runs 16 residues. Germline lookup yields CDR1 KGHDR and CDR2 SFDVKD. This CDR3 is CATSEVAQSSYNEQFF. The CDR3 DNA is TGTGCCACCAGTGAGGTAGCCCAGAGCTCCTACAATGAGCAGTTCTTC.

The chain has TRBV27 and TRBJ1-4; TRBD1 matches at 9 bases. V was pared by 3 bases and J by 6 bases, with 8 bases of the junction left unmatched. Germline lookup yields CDR1 MNHEY and CDR2 SMNVEV (reference sequence). This CDR3 is built from 16 residues. CDR3 amino acids: CASSFLRRTGDEKLFF. CDR3 coding DNA: TGTGCCAGCAGTTTTTTAAGGAGGACAGGGGATGAAAAACTGTTTTTT.

The chain couples TRBV24-1 to TRBJ2-1, with 10 bases lining up with TRBD1. The CDR3 runs 15 residues. V lost 3 bases to trimming and J lost 9 bases; unmatched junction nucleotides: 7. Germline V gives CDR1 KGHDR, CDR2 SFDVKD. CDR3 amino acids: CATSDTGTGAGEQFF. In DNA, the CDR3 is TGTGCCACCAGTGATACCGGGACAGGGGCGGGTGAGCAGTTCTTC.

J is TRBJ2-6 and V is TRBV5-1; D uncertain. Germline CDR1 reads SGHRS; CDR2 reads YFSETQ. Trimming cost V 0 bases and J 0 bases, with 10 bases left between them. The CDR3 totals 17 residues. Written as DNA, the CDR3 is TGCGCCAGCAGCTTGGACAGCTTACTCTCTGGGGCCAACGTCCTGACTTTC. It translates to CASSLDSLLSGANVLTF.

This clone was seen more than once but under ten times. J is TRBJ1-4 and V is TRBV6-5, with TRBD1 identical over 9 bases. This CDR3 contains 14 residues. Germline assignment: CDR1 MNHEY and CDR2 SVGAGI. Trimming at V came to 6 bases and at J to 8 bases, leaving 7 bases not matched to a gene. The chain's CDR3 is CASSQGTGYEKLFF. The DNA of the CDR3 is TGTGCCAGCAGCCAAGGGACAGGGTACGAAAAACTGTTTTTT.

The chain has TRBV6-2 or TRBV6-3 and TRBJ1-5; D is ambiguous. CDR3 length equals 12 residues. V was clipped by 5 bases and J by 9 bases, with 11 bases between them. Germline assignment: CDR1 MNHEY and CDR2 SVGEGT. The CDR3 DNA is TGTGCCAGCAGTACGAGTCGAAGGCCCCAGCATTTT. Encoded protein: CASSTSRRPQHF.

This chain links TRBV28 with TRBJ2-1; TRBD1 matches 9 bases. From germline, CDR1 is MDHEN and CDR2 SYDVKM. V gave up 4 bases and J gave up 9 bases; unmatched junction bases: 7. The CDR3 has 14 residues. The CDR3 reads CASSSGQGFVEQFF. CDR3 DNA sequence: TGTGCCAGCAGTTCGGGACAGGGATTTGTTGAGCAGTTCTTC.